This T cell receptor beta chain was observed in a study of shared clonotypes between healthy human individuals (dated by TCRdb to 2018 to 2021). At the level of the whole study: Three men and two women, aged 18 to 49 years, made up the cohort. To increase sequencing depth and limit assay-specific biases, TCR repertoire library preparation and sequencing were carried out by different laboratories using diverse techniques. Each donor's leukapheresis produced roughly between roughly 0.94 and 9.5 billion PBMCs. To estimate repertoire size and how much clonotype sharing occurs between individuals, the study deeply sequenced the blood TCR repertoires of roughly 5 healthy adults. General findings and caveats noted by the study authors: Based on pairwise subsampling, the degree of clonotype sharing among donors was expected to be affected by sequencing depth. Sampling was restricted to blood, and TCR repertoires in tissue are likely to differ from TCR repertoires in blood. The small number of donors limited the genetic and exposure-history diversity represented.

Relative to germline, V is 2 bases shorter and J is 9 bases shorter, with 17 bases between their ends. CDR1 and CDR2 were assigned from the germline V gene (reference sequence) as GTSNPN and SVGIG. CDR3 length: 15 amino acids, cysteine to phenylalanine. Only the CDR3 DNA is retained, 45 bases long and in frame from the first base. Remarks on this clone: The antigen it recognizes is unknown. Base qualities were left out, and no much larger clone turns up one base away.

TCR CDR3 regions were amplified from genomic DNA by multiplex PCR using the deep immunoSEQ assay. Extracted genomic DNA from each cell subset was distributed evenly across all wells of several immunoSEQ 96-well plates, and each plate was treated as a replicate. Each replicate PCR for unsorted PBMC received roughly 300 ng genomic DNA, equal to about 30,000 T cell genomes. Ten immunoSEQ deep assay plates were used to sequence the unsorted PBMC genomic DNA. Purified libraries were measured with a Qubit 3.0 fluorometer, size-checked on a Bioanalyzer 2100, and measured again with the KAPA Library Quantification kit. A separate single-read 150-cycle Illumina NextSeq 550 flow cell was used to sequence each immunoSEQ 96-well plate. As for the authors' bioinformatics: The immunoSEQ output contained only junctional sequences without quality scores, so filtering could not match that applied to full-length reads. To assign V/J genes and CDR3, sequences were annotated using PyIR, a Python wrapper for IgBLAST v1.9, with IMGT germline references. Reads were filtered out if the reads had weak V/J assignments (E-value above 1e-6), no CDR3, stop codons, out-of-frame junctions, or ambiguous translated residues. V3J clonotypes were defined by identical inferred V gene, J gene, and CDR3 amino acid sequence. Percentage overlap between repertoires was computed as shared unique clonotypes divided by the size of the smaller repertoire. Three approaches were used to assess repertoire richness: RTK rarefaction, the Chao1 estimator, and Recon v2.1 estimates of unobserved clonotypes. Here the immuneACCESS table is served through TCRdb, limited to in-frame sequences with V and J called. Missing clones are a known gap in these copies; in checked studies unresolved V genes cover under half, and the rest lacks a known reason. The V and J calls and clone size are taken from that table; D and trimming were inferred from the DNA. The sample profile shows about half a million clones; about 76% of them were found once. Clones ranked in the top ten supply about 12% of the sample.

Donors were healthy HIV-negative adults with no recently reported acute infections or vaccinations. All donors were Caucasian adults living in Nashville, Tennessee, USA. For unsorted samples, tens of millions of PBMCs were counted and genomic DNA was extracted with the QIAamp DNA Blood Mini kit. Blood was obtained by leukapheresis, after which PBMCs were separated by Ficoll-Histopaque density gradient centrifugation and cryopreserved in liquid nitrogen vapor phase. The TCR comes from a woman between 40 and 55 years old in good health. Some clones in this sample may be carry-over from other donors' samples. The rearranged chain carries TRBV30 and TRBJ1-6; TRBD1 is perhaps the D gene, given 5 matching bases. Sequencing input: PBMCs. The DNA reads TGTGCCTGGAGTCCCTCGGACACCGAGAGTTCACCCCTCCACTTT. Its protein product is CAWSPSDTESSPLHF.